The clone carrying this T cell receptor beta chain was observed a single time. What it recognizes is unknown. Assay used: immunoSEQ multiplex PCR; TCRdb lists only in-frame clones, some missing. This sample has 64,000 or so clones, with 70% to 85% found just once. Blood was drawn at the time of colonoscopy. These data originate in a study of pediatric ulcerative colitis. Study conclusions and caveats: A couple of patients had blood samples with substantially reduced template counts. Acute severe colitis showed lower rectal diversity from clonal expansions.

The sequence derives from a boy aged 5 to 17 with moderate ulcerative colitis. The sample comprised blood.

In nucleotides, the CDR3 is TGTGCCAGCAGCTTGGGACACCTCTATGGCTACACCTTC. Its translation: CASSLGHLYGYTF. This chain uses TRBV5-6 with TRBJ1-2; D is undetermined. V gave up 0 bases and J gave up 4 bases, with 7 bases separating them. This CDR3 region has 13 residues. The V gene's germline CDR1 is SGHDT and CDR2 YYEEEE. Drawing the rest from reference TRBV5-6 and TRBJ1-2, the complete variable domain is DAGVTQSPTHLIKTRGQQVTLRCSPKSGHDTVSWYQQALGQGPQFIFQYYEEEERQRGNFPDRFSGHQFPNYSSELNVNALLLGDSALYLCASSLGHLYGYTFGSGTRLTVV.